The 29 T cell receptor beta chains listed next were all sequenced from one sample in a study of PD-1 blockade in classical Hodgkin lymphoma. TCRdb's copy holds only in-frame clones and misses some; the assay was immunoSEQ multiplex PCR. The top ten hold approximately 15% of the sample, which has just over 50,000 clones, around 73% seen once. All patients relapsed after autologous stem cell transplantation, and brentuximab vedotin exposure varied. This specimen was peripheral blood mononuclear cells (PBMCs), taken before the second cycle of nivolumab. The receptor set was obtained from a human donor with classical Hodgkin lymphoma.

This clone has only one observation. The chain has TRBV11-2 and TRBJ2-5; possibly TRBD1 for D (5 bases). Germline V gene sequence: CDR1 SGHAT, CDR2 FQNNGV. Trimming left V 3 bases short and J 3 bases short, with 14 bases between. CDR3 length equals 15 residues. The CDR3: CASSFWGREEETQYF. CDR3 sequence (DNA): TGTGCCAGCAGCTTCTGGGGCCGTGAGGAAGAGACCCAGTACTTC.

The J gene is TRBJ2-2, the V gene TRBV7-9; no firm D call. The V and J ends lost 4 bases and 2 bases respectively, with 5 bases between them. CDR3 size: 13 residues. The germline V gene encodes CDR1 SEHNR and CDR2 FQNEAQ (reference sequence). CDR3 residues: CASSSTNTGELFF. CDR3 nucleotide sequence: TGTGCCAGCAGCTCCACAAACACCGGGGAGCTGTTTTTT.

On this clone itself: The sample contains more than one DNA sequence encoding this CDR3. V usage is TRBV6-5 and J usage is TRBJ1-2; 8 bases are a match to TRBD1. Germline V lookup: CDR1 MNHEY, CDR2 SVGAGI. The CDR3 runs to 13 residues. The ends lost 6 bases at V and 2 bases at J; junction bases unmatched: 2. For the CDR3, the DNA is TGTGCCAGCAGCAGGACAGGGAACTATGGCTACACCTTC. Its protein product is CASSRTGNYGYTF.

CDR3 amino acids: CASSSTGGGNTIYF. The CDR3 bases are TGTGCCAGCAGTTCGACAGGGGGTGGAAACACCATATATTTT. This sequence joins TRBV27 and TRBJ1-3; 9 bases align to TRBD1. The germline V gene has CDR1 MNHEY and CDR2 SMNVEV (reference sequence). The CDR3 consists of 14 residues. With 4 bases clipped from V and 3 bases from J, the junction kept 1 base outside the gene matches.

The chain has TRBV5-1 and TRBJ2-7; D possibly uses TRBD1 or TRBD2 (5 bases each). CDR1 and CDR2 (germline): SGHRS, YFSETQ. Trimming removed 3 bases from V and 3 bases from J, with 16 bases in between. This CDR3 is 15 amino acids long. The CDR3 DNA is TGCGCCAGCAGCTCTAACCGGGACCCCAGCTACGAGCAGTACTTC. This codes for CASSSNRDPSYEQYF.

This chain uses TRBV30 with TRBJ2-1, with 9 positions matching TRBD2. J was trimmed by 4 bases and V by 8 bases; bases with no gene match: 12. The CDR3 extends over 15 amino acids. Looked up from germline, CDR1 is GTSNPN and CDR2 is SVGIG (reference sequence). This chain's CDR3 is CALLVAGAQYNEQFF. The DNA for the CDR3 is TGTGCCCTACTAGTAGCGGGAGCCCAATACAATGAGCAGTTCTTC.

This clone occurred once. V gene TRBV6-5 combines with J gene TRBJ2-2; D might be TRBD1 or TRBD2, each matching 5 bases. This CDR3 contains 15 residues. The V end was cut by 6 bases, the J end by 2 bases, with 13 bases between. Germline V gene lookup returns CDR1 MNHEY and CDR2 SVGAGI. CDR3 coding DNA: TGTGCCAGCAGACCCGGGACGATAAACACCGGGGAGCTGTTTTTT. Protein sequence: CASRPGTINTGELFF.

This chain uses TRBV6-5 with TRBJ2-3; 11 bases agree with TRBD2. Per the germline V gene, CDR1 is MNHEY and CDR2 is SVGAGI. Unmatched junction bases numbered 5, after V lost 6 bases and J lost 3 bases. CDR3 length: 15 amino acids. Written as DNA, the CDR3 is TGTGCCAGCAGGGGAAGGACTAGCGGGACAGATACGCAGTATTTT. This translates into CASRGRTSGTDTQYF.

The V call is TRBV11-2, the J call TRBJ2-2; no clear D gene. V dropped 5 bases and J dropped 1 base, with 5 bases sitting between them. Germline V lookup: CDR1 SGHAT, CDR2 FQNNGV. The CDR3 spans 13 residues. CDR3 in DNA: TGTGCCAGCAGCGCCGAGAACACCGGGGAGCTGTTTTTT. Its protein product is CASSAENTGELFF.

In its sample, this clone was seen once. The chain is built from TRBV11-2 and TRBJ2-5; D gene uncertain. With 5 bases removed from V and 2 bases from J, the gap between germline ends came to 18 bases. CDR1 and CDR2 from the germline V gene are SGHAT and FQNNGV. The CDR3 is 16 amino acids. As DNA, the CDR3 is TGTGCCAGCAGCCCAGGTTGGCCTTCGCCACAAGAGACCCAGTACTTC. Its translation: CASSPGWPSPQETQYF. Together with reference TRBV11-2 and TRBJ2-5, the CDR3 gives the full variable domain: EAGVAQSPRYKIIEKRQSVAFWCNPISGHATLYWYQQILGQGPKLLIQFQNNGVVDDSQLPKDRFSAERLKGVDSTLKIQPAKLEDSAVYLCASSPGWPSPQETQYFGPGTRLLVL.

This chain joins TRBV5-1 and TRBJ2-4; 9 bases align to TRBD2. CDR1 is SGHRS and CDR2 is YFSETQ in the germline V gene. V shed 4 bases and J 5 bases; nucleotides not matched to a gene: 13. The CDR3 has 17 amino acids. The CDR3 nucleotides are TGCGCCAGCAGCCCCCCTTGGGTAGCGGGAGTAGAAAACATTCAGTACTTC. Encoded protein: CASSPPWVAGVENIQYF.

The gene calls are TRBV7-6 and TRBJ2-7, with D perhaps matching TRBD2 (8 bases). CDR1 and CDR2 from the germline V gene are SGHVS and FNYEAQ. This CDR3 has 18 amino acids. V lost 5 bases and J lost 4, with 27 bases in between. This chain's CDR3 is CASSLQGTHMASGYEQYF. For the CDR3, the DNA is TGTGCCAGCAGCCTACAGGGGACGCACATGGCTAGCGGGTACGAGCAGTACTTC. Full variable domain (missing parts from reference TRBV7-6 and TRBJ2-7): GAGVSQSPRYKVTKRGQDVALRCDPISGHVSLYWYRQALGQGPEFLTYFNYEAQQDKSGLPNDRFSAERPEGSISTLTIQRTEQRDSAMYRCASSLQGTHMASGYEQYFGPGTRLTVT.

The rearrangement uses TRBV25-1 and TRBJ2-7; D unresolved. The CDR3 sequence is 12 residues long. Germline values: CDR1 MGHDK, CDR2 SYGVNS. V was clipped by 1 base and J by 12 bases, with 13 bases between them. The CDR3 nucleotides are TGTGCCAGCAGTGAATGGGTCCCCCGACCGTACTTC. It yields the protein CASSEWVPRPYF.

This clone was detected only a few times. The chain recombines TRBV25-1 with TRBJ2-7, with a tentative D call TRBD1 (6 bases). The CDR3 runs 13 residues. Deletions cut 1 base from V and 5 bases from J, with 9 bases between. Germline V gene lookup returns CDR1 MGHDK and CDR2 SYGVNS. The CDR3 bases are TGTGCCAGCAGTGAATGGGCAGGGGACGAGCAGTACTTC. Translating gives CASSEWAGDEQYF.

On this clone: Other DNA sequences in the sample encode the same CDR3. The rearrangement links TRBV15 to TRBJ1-2; 7 bases are shared with TRBD1. With V trimmed by 1 base and J by 4 bases, 0 bases remained unmatched. This CDR3 region has 13 residues. Germline V gives CDR1 LNHNV, CDR2 YYDKDF (reference sequence). Here the CDR3 reads CATSRGTGYGYTF. Here the CDR3 DNA reads TGTGCCACCAGCAGAGGGACAGGCTATGGCTACACCTTC.

The V call is TRBV18, the J call TRBJ2-7, with D possibly being TRBD1 or TRBD2 (5 bases each). Germline V gene data show CDR1 as KGHSH and CDR2 as LQKENI. V was trimmed by 3 bases and J by 1 base, leaving 22 bases between them. The CDR3 length is 18 residues. The CDR3, as DNA: TGTGCCAGCTCACCCCCTTGGGACGGGTCGGGTGGATCCTACGAGCAGTACTTC. Translating it yields CASSPPWDGSGGSYEQYF.

The V and J genes are TRBV19 and TRBJ2-7; D uncertain. The V and J ends lost 1 base and 6 bases respectively, with 13 bases between them. Germline CDR1 reads LNHDA; CDR2 reads SQIVND (reference sequence). The CDR3 contains 14 residues. The CDR3: CASSIGARTVEQYF. The CDR3 DNA reads TGTGCCAGTAGTATAGGAGCGCGCACAGTCGAGCAGTACTTC.

This chain connects TRBV7-2 to TRBJ1-2; D gene uncertain. The CDR3 sequence is 14 residues long. The V gene's germline CDR1 is SGHTA and CDR2 FQGNSA. Trimming cost V 5 bases and J 4 bases, with 14 bases left between them. The CDR3 sequence: CASSHRTTVYGYTF. The CDR3 DNA sequence: TGTGCCAGCAGCCATCGGACGACGGTCTATGGCTACACCTTC. The entire variable domain, with the rest obtained from reference TRBV7-2 and TRBJ1-2, is as follows: GAGVSQSPSNKVTEKGKDVELRCDPISGHTALYWYRQSLGQGLEFLIYFQGNSAPDKSGLPSDRFSAERTGGSVSTLTIQRTQQEDSAVYLCASSHRTTVYGYTFGSGTRLTVV.

The gene calls are TRBV30 and TRBJ1-3, with D perhaps TRBD1 (6 bases). Germline CDR1 GTSNPN, CDR2 SVGIG (reference sequence). The CDR3 runs 13 residues. The ends were cut back, 3 bases at V and 3 bases at J, with 9 bases in the middle. The CDR3 nucleotides are TGTGCCTGGAGAAAGGGGGGTGGAAACACCATATATTTT. Encoded protein: CAWRKGGGNTIYF.

The chain recombines TRBV29-1 with TRBJ2-1; the D is unclear. V lost 8 bases, J lost 5 bases, and 16 bases lay in between. Germline CDR1 SQVTM, CDR2 ANQGSEA. The CDR3 loop spans 13 amino acids. The CDR3 reads CSPRPALNNEQFF. The CDR3 coding sequence is TGCAGCCCGAGACCGGCCCTAAACAATGAGCAGTTCTTC.

The gene calls are TRBV27 and TRBJ2-3; 7 positions match TRBD1. The junction had 11 bases not matched to a gene; V was cut back by 2 bases and J by 0 bases. CDR3 size: 18 residues. Germline V gene sequence: CDR1 MNHEY, CDR2 SMNVEV (reference sequence). This CDR3 reads CASSLRTPGTDSTDTQYF. CDR3 DNA: TGTGCCAGCAGTTTACGGACCCCCGGGACAGATAGCACAGATACGCAGTATTTT.

This chain connects TRBV10-3 to TRBJ2-7; 9 positions match TRBD2. The ends lost 6 bases at V and 0 bases at J; junction bases unmatched: 3. This CDR3 comprises 14 residues. Germline V CDR1 and CDR2: ENHRY, SYGVKD. The CDR3 loop reads CAIREAGGSYEQYF. The CDR3 bases are TGTGCCATCAGGGAAGCGGGAGGCTCCTACGAGCAGTACTTC.

The chain employs TRBV27 and TRBJ2-1; 8 bases are a match to TRBD2. Trimming took 7 bases from V and 4 from J; bases not matched to a gene: 6. Germline V gene sequence: CDR1 MNHEY, CDR2 SMNVEV (reference sequence). This CDR3 region has 14 residues. CDR3 residues: CASTELAAYNEQFF. CDR3 bases: TGTGCCAGCACCGAACTAGCGGCTTACAATGAGCAGTTCTTC.

This sequence joins TRBV6-5 and TRBJ2-7; no reliable D call. The CDR3 loop spans 16 amino acids. The V gene's germline CDR1 is MNHEY and CDR2 SVGAGI. The V end lost 0 bases, the J end lost 0 bases, and 12 bases lay between the germline ends. CDR3 sequence: CASSYSGSLSSYEQYF. The CDR3 nucleotides read TGTGCCAGCAGTTACTCAGGCAGTCTGAGCTCCTACGAGCAGTACTTC.

This clone was picked up a small number of times. The V call is TRBV23-1, the J call TRBJ2-6, with 11 positions matching TRBD1. TRBV23-1 qualifies as an ORF whose function is uncertain. The junction had 7 bases not matched to a gene; V was cut back by 3 bases and J by 3 bases. The CDR3 loop spans 18 amino acids. CDR3 sequence: CASSQGDRGISGANVLTF. CDR3 DNA: TGCGCCAGCAGTCAGGGGGACAGGGGGATTAGTGGGGCCAACGTCCTGACTTTC.

The CDR3 DNA sequence: TGTGCCAGCAGCGTCAGGACAGGCACCAACTATGGCTACACCTTC. It specifies CASSVRTGTNYGYTF. The genes are TRBV9 and TRBJ1-2; 7 positions match TRBD1. Germline CDR1 and CDR2: SGDLS and YYNGEE. Trimming at V came to 2 bases and at J to 2 bases, leaving 6 bases not matched to a gene. CDR3 length: 15 residues. The complete variable domain, with remaining parts taken from reference TRBV9 and TRBJ1-2, reads DSGVTQTPKHLITATGQRVTLRCSPRSGDLSVYWYQQSLDQGLQFLIQYYNGEERAKGNILERFSAQQFPDLHSELNLSSLELGDSALYFCASSVRTGTNYGYTFGSGTRLTVV.

The rearrangement joins TRBV5-6 to TRBJ1-5; D call uncertain. The length of the CDR3 is 15 residues. Per germline, CDR1 SGHDT and CDR2 YYEEEE. V was trimmed by 4 bases and J by 6 bases, leaving 17 bases between them. CDR3 nucleotides: TGTGCCAGCAGCCCTAATGGGATGTATGGTCAGCCCCAGCATTTT. Translating gives CASSPNGMYGQPQHF.

This chain joins TRBV6-5 and TRBJ2-7; D unresolved. Germline CDR1 MNHEY, CDR2 SVGAGI. This CDR3 is built from 13 residues. The germline V and J ends were trimmed by 2 bases and 6 bases, with 11 bases remaining between them. CDR3 sequence reads: CASSYLGRPEQYF. As DNA, the CDR3 is TGTGCCAGCAGTTACCTGGGCCGTCCCGAGCAGTACTTC.

The J gene is TRBJ2-6, the V gene TRBV2; D is undetermined. The V gene lost 7 bases and the J gene lost 0 bases, with 13 bases spanning the gap. Germline CDR1 is SNHLY and CDR2 is FYNNEI. The CDR3 runs 16 residues. The DNA of the CDR3 is TGTGCCAGCATTCCCCTCTTCCTCTCTGGGGCCAACGTCCTGACTTTC. Its protein product is CASIPLFLSGANVLTF.